The 8 T cell receptor beta chains in this list originate from one sample, sequenced in a study of blood T cell repertoires in COVID-19 (dated by TCRdb to about 2020). Libraries were prepared through the immunoSEQ multiplex PCR assay. TCRdb retrieved this table from immuneACCESS and kept in-frame rearrangements only. Not all clones are present; in checked studies, unresolved V genes account for under half, and no reason is known for the remainder. This sample gives 70,000 to 85,000 clones in total; 86% of them show up just once. More than 1.5% of the sample belongs to the ten largest clones. What was sequenced was peripheral blood. All receptors derive from a woman in her fifties or sixties with acute or convalescent COVID-19.

The chain employs TRBV28 and TRBJ2-7, with D tentatively TRBD1 (7 bases). The CDR3 runs to 16 residues. The germline V and J ends were trimmed by 5 bases and 6 bases, with 23 bases remaining between them. Looked up from germline, CDR1 is MDHEN and CDR2 is SYDVKM. CDR3 bases: TGTGCCAGCAGTGTAGGACAGGCGGCGGGATTTGGCGAGCAGTACTTC. Translating gives CASSVGQAAGFGEQYF.

The rearrangement joins TRBV7-2 to TRBJ1-1, with D unresolved. The V gene lost 2 bases and the J gene lost 4 bases, with 11 bases spanning the gap. Germline values: CDR1 SGHTA, CDR2 FQGNSA. The CDR3 consists of 14 residues. As DNA, the CDR3 is TGTGCCAGCAGCTTATCCGAGTTCGGCACTGAAGCTTTCTTT. Encoded protein: CASSLSEFGTEAFF.

The chain employs TRBV27 and TRBJ1-2, with D possibly TRBD1 on 6 matching bases. Germline V lookup: CDR1 MNHEY, CDR2 SMNVEV (reference sequence). The CDR3 covers 15 residues. V lost 5 bases to trimming and J lost 0 bases, with 13 bases between them. The CDR3 is CASSLRAGANYGYTF. The CDR3 coding sequence is TGTGCCAGCAGTCTTCGGGCAGGGGCTAACTATGGCTACACCTTC.

CDR3 in DNA: TGTGCCAGCAGTCTCGGACAGGGGGCCAACAATGAGCAGTTCTTC. As protein: CASSLGQGANNEQFF. This chain connects TRBV3-1 (or the pseudogene TRBV3-2) to TRBJ2-1; 11 nucleotides line up with TRBD1. The CDR3 has 15 residues. J lost 5 bases, V lost 6 bases, and 6 bases had no gene match. Germline CDR1 is LGHDT and CDR2 is YNNKEL (reference sequence).

The chain links TRBV6-2 or TRBV6-3 to TRBJ2-2, with 8 bases matching TRBD1. Looked up from germline, CDR1 is MNHEY and CDR2 is SVGEGT. CDR3 length: 16 residues. Trimming at V came to 4 bases and at J to 4 bases, leaving 8 bases not matched to a gene. The CDR3 loop reads CASSWLGQGGTGELFF. The CDR3 coding sequence is TGTGCCAGCAGTTGGCTTGGACAGGGCGGCACCGGGGAGCTGTTTTTT.

The CDR3 DNA is TGTGCCAGCAGCGGACAGGGGGCCCCTGAGACCCAGTACTTC. This sequence encodes CASSGQGAPETQYF. The J gene is TRBJ2-5, the V gene TRBV11-2, with TRBD1 identical over 11 bases. The V and J ends lost 5 bases and 5 bases, in that order; junction bases with no gene match: 4. CDR1 is SGHAT and CDR2 is FQNNGV in the germline V gene. This CDR3 has 14 residues.

The gene calls are TRBV10-3 and TRBJ1-1; 8 bases line up with TRBD1. Germline V gene sequence: CDR1 ENHRY, CDR2 SYGVKD. Trimming removed 11 bases from V and 3 bases from J; junction bases left unmatched: 8. This CDR3 has 13 residues. This CDR3 is CASETGVDTEAFF. CDR3 nucleotide sequence: TGTGCCTCAGAGACAGGGGTGGACACTGAAGCTTTCTTT.

The sample holds a few counts of this clone. The rearrangement joins TRBV7-2 to TRBJ1-5; 10 bases line up with TRBD1. V trimming: 2 bases; J trimming: 6 bases; junction bases outside the gene matches: 10. This CDR3 contains 17 residues. Germline V lookup: CDR1 SGHTA, CDR2 FQGNSA. Here the CDR3 reads CASSLLWMGTGAQPQHF. The CDR3 nucleotides are TGTGCCAGCAGCTTATTGTGGATGGGGACAGGGGCTCAGCCCCAGCATTTT.